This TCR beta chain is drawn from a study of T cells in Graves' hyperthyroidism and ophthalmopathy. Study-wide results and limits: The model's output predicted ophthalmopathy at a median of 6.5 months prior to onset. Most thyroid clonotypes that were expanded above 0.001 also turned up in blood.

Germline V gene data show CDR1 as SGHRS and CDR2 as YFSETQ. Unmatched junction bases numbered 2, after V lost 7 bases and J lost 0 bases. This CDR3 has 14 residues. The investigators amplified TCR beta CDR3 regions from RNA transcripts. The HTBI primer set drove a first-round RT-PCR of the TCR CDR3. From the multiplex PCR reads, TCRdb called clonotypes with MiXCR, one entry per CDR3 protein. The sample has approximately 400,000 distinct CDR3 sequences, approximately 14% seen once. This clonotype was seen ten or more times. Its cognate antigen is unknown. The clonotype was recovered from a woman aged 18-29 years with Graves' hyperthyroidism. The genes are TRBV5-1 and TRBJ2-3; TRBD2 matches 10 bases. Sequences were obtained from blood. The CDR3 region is CASYSGGSTDTQYF. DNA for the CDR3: TGCGCCAGCTATAGCGGGGGGAGCACAGATACGCAGTATTTT.